This entry lists 3 T cell receptor beta chains sequenced from one sample in a study of cytomegalovirus exposure and HLA in healthy donors. It was with 60 Vbeta and 13 Jbeta primers that the PCR ran. Sequencing was performed with immunoSEQ multiplex PCR; in TCRdb, only in-frame clones are kept and a portion is missing. The data hold more than 150,000 clones, with more than 75% observed a single time. Sequenced material: PBMCs. These receptors were obtained from a male donor in good health and CMV-seronegative.

J is TRBJ2-2 and V is TRBV7-9; 9 bases fit TRBD1. The germline V gene encodes CDR1 SEHNR and CDR2 FQNEAQ (reference sequence). The CDR3 length is 14 residues. J gave up 7 bases and V 4 bases, and 4 bases lay outside the gene matches. DNA for the CDR3: TGTGCCAGCAGCTGGACAGGGGTCGGCGGGGAGCTGTTTTTT. This encodes CASSWTGVGGELFF. The full variable domain, rest sourced from reference TRBV7-9 and TRBJ2-2, is DTGVSQNPRHKITKRGQNVTFRCDPISEHNRLYWYRQTLGQGPEFLTYFQNEAQLEKSRLLSDRFSAERPKGSFSTLEIQRTEQGDSAMYLCASSWTGVGGELFFGEGSRLTVL.

The genes are TRBV4-2 and TRBJ2-3; TRBD1 aligns across 7 bases. Per germline, CDR1 LGHNA and CDR2 YNFKEQ. V lost 4 bases to trimming and J lost 2 bases; unmatched junction nucleotides: 3. The length of the CDR3 is 14 residues. The CDR3 DNA reads TGTGCCAGCAGCCTGGACAGGCTCACAGATACGCAGTATTTT. The encoded protein is CASSLDRLTDTQYF.

The rearrangement links TRBV19 to TRBJ2-2; TRBD2 matches 13 bases. Per germline, CDR1 LNHDA and CDR2 SQIVND (reference sequence). With V trimmed by 4 bases and J by 4 bases, 3 bases remained unmatched. The CDR3 loop spans 16 amino acids. The CDR3 region is CASSRGLAGLTGELFF. The DNA of the CDR3 is TGTGCCAGTAGTAGGGGACTAGCGGGGCTCACCGGGGAGCTGTTTTTT.